This TCR beta chain was observed in a study of blood T cells in healthy people across ages. A J-beta primer mix and a sample-barcoded 5' primer were used in a second PCR of roughly 7 to 12 cycles. In TCRdb, the 5' RACE reads were re-called with MiXCR into one record per CDR3 protein. The profile shows under 800,000 distinct CDR3 sequences, approximately 43% of them singletons. Trimming pared 5 bases from V and 0 bases from J, leaving 8 bases between. The germline gives CDR1 MNHEY, CDR2 SMNVEV (reference sequence). The CDR3 extends over 15 amino acids. Healthy Caucasians from Russia aged about 6 to 90 served as donors. Peripheral blood was drawn, roughly 10 milliliters per donor. Isolation recovered at least 6 million PBMCs from every sample.

This clonotype was obtained from a woman aged 60 to 75 in good health. The sample comprised blood. The chain joins TRBV27 to TRBJ2-6, with D perhaps TRBD1 (5 bases). The CDR3, as DNA: TGTGCCAGCAGTCGACAGTTCTCTGGGGCCAACGTCCTGACTTTC. Amino acids: CASSRQFSGANVLTF.